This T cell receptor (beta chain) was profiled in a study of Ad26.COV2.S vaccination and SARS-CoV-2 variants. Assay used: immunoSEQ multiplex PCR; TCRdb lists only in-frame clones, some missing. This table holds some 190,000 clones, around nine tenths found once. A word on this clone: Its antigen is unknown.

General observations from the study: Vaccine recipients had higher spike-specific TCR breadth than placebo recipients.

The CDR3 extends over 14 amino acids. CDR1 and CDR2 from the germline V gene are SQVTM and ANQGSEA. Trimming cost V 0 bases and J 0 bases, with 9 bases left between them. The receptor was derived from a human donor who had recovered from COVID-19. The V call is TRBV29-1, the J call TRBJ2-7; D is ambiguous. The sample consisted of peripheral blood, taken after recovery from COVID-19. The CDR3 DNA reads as TGCAGCGTTGAAGATTTGGCCAACTCCTACGAGCAGTACTTC. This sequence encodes CSVEDLANSYEQYF.